Each of the 18 T cell receptor beta chains below was sequenced from the same sample in a study of CD4 T cells in relation to SARS-CoV-2 and coronaviruses. Method: immunoSEQ multiplex PCR; TCRdb's copy keeps in-frame clones and lacks some. Of around 37,000 clones detected, 70% to 90% appear once; the ten largest clones hold around 3.3%. The sequenced sample consisted of memory CD4+ T cells from PBMCs. The receptors come from an adult with COVID-19.

CDR3 nucleotides: TGTGCCAGCAGTTCTCGGACTAGCAATTTAATAGAGACCCAGTACTTC. Translated: CASSSRTSNLIETQYF. V usage is TRBV28 and J usage is TRBJ2-5; TRBD2 agrees at 8 bases. The CDR3 runs to 16 residues. The V gene's germline CDR1 is MDHEN and CDR2 SYDVKM. After removal of 4 bases from V and 4 bases from J, the junction contained 11 bases not matched to a gene.

This sequence joins TRBV12-1 and TRBJ1-5. TRBV12-1 constitutes a pseudogene. CDR3 length: 19 amino acids. The CDR3 is CASARAGALSGLGDQPQHF. CDR3 sequence (DNA): TGTGCCAGCGCCCGGGCGGGCGCCCTTTCAGGTTTGGGCGATCAGCCCCAGCATTTT.

The chain uses TRBV4-2 and TRBJ2-4, with TRBD2 matching over 11 bases. Germline-derived CDR1 and CDR2 are LGHNA and YNFKEQ. Trimming removed 4 bases from V and 6 bases from J; junction bases left unmatched: 5. This CDR3 region has 15 residues. CDR3 sequence (DNA): TGTGCCAGCAGCCCCGGGACTAGCGGATCAAACATTCAGTACTTC. This encodes CASSPGTSGSNIQYF.

The chain has TRBV5-6 and TRBJ2-2; 9 bases are a match to TRBD2. CDR3 length: 17 amino acids. CDR1 and CDR2 from the germline V gene are SGHDT and YYEEEE. Trimming took 0 bases from V and 6 from J; bases not matched to a gene: 9. The CDR3 sequence: CASSLGGSGRLSGELFF. CDR3 bases: TGTGCCAGCAGCTTGGGTGGTAGCGGGAGATTGTCCGGGGAGCTGTTTTTT.

The chain carries TRBV19 and TRBJ1-2, with D hard to call. V shed 9 bases and J shed 4 bases, with 15 bases lying between them. The CDR3 runs to 13 residues. CDR1 and CDR2 (germline): LNHDA, SQIVND (reference sequence). The CDR3 nucleotides read TGTGCCAGCACAAGCTGGGAGAGCTATGGCTACACCTTC. This gives the protein CASTSWESYGYTF.

This sequence joins TRBV11-3 and TRBJ2-5, with a possible D match to TRBD1 (6 bases). Germline V CDR1 and CDR2: SGHNT, YENEEA. The CDR3 extends over 15 amino acids. The germline V and J ends were trimmed by 1 base and 0 bases, with 9 bases remaining between them. CDR3 residues: CASSLGTAYQETQYF. DNA for the CDR3: TGTGCCAGCAGCTTAGGGACAGCGTACCAAGAGACCCAGTACTTC.

This chain links TRBV11-3 with TRBJ1-1; possible D gene TRBD1, 6 bases. CDR1 and CDR2 (germline): SGHNT, YENEEA. This CDR3 contains 13 residues. Trimming removed 5 bases from V and 7 bases from J, with 14 bases in between. CDR3 protein: CASSLTGRGEAFF. In DNA form, the CDR3 reads TGTGCCAGCAGCCTTACAGGGAGAGGTGAAGCTTTCTTT.

The rearrangement uses TRBV12-3 or TRBV12-4 and TRBJ2-2, with D tentatively TRBD2 (6 bases). Deletions cut 6 bases from V and 7 bases from J, with 12 bases between. The CDR3 consists of 13 residues. CDR3 region: CASSPLRGGELFF. In DNA form, the CDR3 reads TGTGCCAGCAGCCCTCTGCGGGGCGGGGAGCTGTTTTTT.

This clone appeared a single time. V gene TRBV7-9 combines with J gene TRBJ2-7; D ambiguous. Germline V gives CDR1 SEHNR, CDR2 FQNEAQ (reference sequence). The CDR3 is 12 amino acids. V gave up 4 bases and J gave up 3 bases, with 7 bases separating them. The CDR3: CASSYSSYEQYF. The CDR3 DNA follows: TGTGCCAGCAGCTATTCTAGCTACGAGCAGTACTTC.

The rearrangement uses TRBV6-2 or TRBV6-3 and TRBJ1-5; D unresolved. There are 19 residues in the CDR3. Deletions cut 4 bases from V and 0 bases from J, with 22 bases between. Germline lookup yields CDR1 MNHEY and CDR2 SVGEGT. The DNA for the CDR3 is TGTGCCAGCAGTTCCCCTCGCCAATCCGGGCTATATAGCAATCAGCCCCAGCATTTT. Its translation: CASSSPRQSGLYSNQPQHF.

The chain links TRBV11-3 to TRBJ2-2; 8 bases line up with TRBD2. The CDR3 extends over 14 amino acids. Germline V gene lookup returns CDR1 SGHNT and CDR2 YENEEA. With 3 bases clipped from V and 6 bases from J, the junction kept 3 bases outside the gene matches. In DNA form, the CDR3 reads TGTGCCAGCAGCTTTTGGCGGGAGGCCGGGGAGCTGTTTTTT. Translation gives CASSFWREAGELFF.

The gene calls are TRBV7-2 and TRBJ2-7; 7 bases align to TRBD2. From germline, CDR1 is SGHTA and CDR2 FQGNSA. Germline trimming cut 7 bases from V and 6 bases from J; bases unmatched to any gene: 15. The CDR3 totals 15 residues. CDR3 nucleotides: TGTGCCAGCACGGGCGGGGGAGCCCGACCCCCCGAGCAGTACTTC. Translating gives CASTGGGARPPEQYF.

In its sample, this clone was seen a few times. The gene calls are TRBV7-9 and TRBJ1-3; D might be TRBD1 (5 bases). CDR3 size: 14 residues. The germline V gene encodes CDR1 SEHNR and CDR2 FQNEAQ (reference sequence). V dropped 4 bases and J dropped 4 bases, with 11 bases sitting between them. CDR3 sequence: CASSWGRAGNTIYF. Written as DNA, the CDR3 is TGTGCCAGCAGCTGGGGGAGGGCAGGAAACACCATATATTTT.

The chain links TRBV2 to TRBJ2-1; 12 positions agree with TRBD1. J gave up 6 bases and V 5 bases, and 5 bases lay outside the gene matches. The germline V gene has CDR1 SNHLY and CDR2 FYNNEI. The CDR3 has 15 amino acids. For the CDR3, the DNA is TGTGCCAGCAGTCAGGGACAGGGGGCGCGCAATGAGCAGTTCTTC. It yields the protein CASSQGQGARNEQFF.

The V call is TRBV18, the J call TRBJ2-7; D possibly corresponds to TRBD2 (7 bases). The V gene lost 3 bases and the J gene lost 0 bases, with 21 bases spanning the gap. The CDR3 consists of 18 residues. Germline CDR1 is KGHSH and CDR2 is LQKENI. The CDR3 nucleotides read TGTGCCAGCTCACCGAAGGGGGATCTAGCGGAAAGCTCCTACGAGCAGTACTTC. Translating gives CASSPKGDLAESSYEQYF.

The chain recombines TRBV6-5 with TRBJ1-2; possible D gene TRBD1, 5 bases. The CDR3 contains 13 residues. The germline V gene has CDR1 MNHEY and CDR2 SVGAGI. The V end lost 6 bases, the J end lost 8 bases, and 16 bases lay between the germline ends. CDR3 amino acids: CASSRDFGGGYTF. The CDR3 DNA follows: TGTGCCAGCAGCAGGGACTTTGGAGGAGGCTACACCTTC.

Only one count was recorded for this clone. This chain uses TRBV6-1 with TRBJ1-2, with a tentative D call TRBD1 (5 bases). The length of the CDR3 is 14 residues. V shed 1 base and J shed 4 bases, with 10 bases lying between them. Germline V gene data show CDR1 as MNHNS and CDR2 as SASEGT. The CDR3 DNA follows: TGTGCCAGCAGTGAAGGGGGACTACTCTATGGCTACACCTTC. The encoded protein is CASSEGGLLYGYTF.

The gene calls are TRBV12-5 and TRBJ1-2; D ambiguous. Germline V gene data show CDR1 as LGHNT and CDR2 as FRNRAP. The CDR3 runs 12 residues. Trimming shortened V by 1 base and J by 4 bases, and 4 bases separated the two germline ends. The CDR3 DNA sequence: TGTGCTAGTGGTTTGGACAGCTATGGCTACACCTTC. This translates into CASGLDSYGYTF.